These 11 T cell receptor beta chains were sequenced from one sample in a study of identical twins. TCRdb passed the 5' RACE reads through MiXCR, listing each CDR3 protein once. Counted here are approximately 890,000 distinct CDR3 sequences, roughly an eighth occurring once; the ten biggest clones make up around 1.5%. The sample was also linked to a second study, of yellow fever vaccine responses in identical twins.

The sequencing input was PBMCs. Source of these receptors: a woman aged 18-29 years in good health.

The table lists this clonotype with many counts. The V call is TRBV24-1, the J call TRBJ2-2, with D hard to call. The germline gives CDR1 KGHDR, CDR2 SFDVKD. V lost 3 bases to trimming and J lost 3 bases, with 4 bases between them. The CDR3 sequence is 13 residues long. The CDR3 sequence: CATSDPDTGELFF. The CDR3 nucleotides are TGTGCCACCAGTGATCCGGACACCGGGGAGCTGTTTTTT.

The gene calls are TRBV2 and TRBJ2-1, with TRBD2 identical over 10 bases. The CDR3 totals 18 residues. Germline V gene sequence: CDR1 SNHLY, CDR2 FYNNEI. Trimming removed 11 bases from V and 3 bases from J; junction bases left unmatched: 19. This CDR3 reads CAFSLGVGTSVVYNEQFF. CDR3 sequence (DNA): TGTGCCTTCAGTTTAGGGGTCGGGACTAGCGTCGTCTACAATGAGCAGTTCTTC.

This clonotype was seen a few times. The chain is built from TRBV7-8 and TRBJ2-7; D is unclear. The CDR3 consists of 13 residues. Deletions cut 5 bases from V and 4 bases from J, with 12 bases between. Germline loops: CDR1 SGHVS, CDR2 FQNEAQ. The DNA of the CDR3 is TGTGCCAGCAGCATAAACTCTCGGTACGAGCAGTACTTC. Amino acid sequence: CASSINSRYEQYF.

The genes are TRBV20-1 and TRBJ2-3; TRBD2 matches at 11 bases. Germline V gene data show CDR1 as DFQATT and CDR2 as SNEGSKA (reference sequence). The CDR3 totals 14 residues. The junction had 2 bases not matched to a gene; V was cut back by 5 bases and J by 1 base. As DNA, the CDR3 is TGCAGTGCTCCGACTAGCGGGGGCACAGATACGCAGTATTTT. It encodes CSAPTSGGTDTQYF.

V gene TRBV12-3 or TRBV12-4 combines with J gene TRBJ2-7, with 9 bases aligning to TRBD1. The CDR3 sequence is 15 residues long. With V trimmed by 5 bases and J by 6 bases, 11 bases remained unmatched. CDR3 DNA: TGTGCCAGCAGTGTCGGGACAGGGTCTCTGTCCGAGCAGTACTTC. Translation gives CASSVGTGSLSEQYF.

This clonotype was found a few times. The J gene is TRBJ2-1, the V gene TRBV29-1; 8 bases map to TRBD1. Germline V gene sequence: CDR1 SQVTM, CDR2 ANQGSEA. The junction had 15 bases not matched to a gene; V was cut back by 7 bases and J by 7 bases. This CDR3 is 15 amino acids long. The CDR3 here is CSAPFDRGVGNEQFF. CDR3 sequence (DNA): TGCAGCGCCCCTTTTGACAGGGGAGTTGGGAATGAGCAGTTCTTC.

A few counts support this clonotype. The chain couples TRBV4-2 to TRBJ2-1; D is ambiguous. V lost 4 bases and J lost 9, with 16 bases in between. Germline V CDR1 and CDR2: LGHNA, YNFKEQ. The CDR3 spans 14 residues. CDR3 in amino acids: CASSPLGPLPEQFF. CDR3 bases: TGTGCCAGCAGCCCCCTCGGTCCCTTGCCTGAGCAGTTCTTC.

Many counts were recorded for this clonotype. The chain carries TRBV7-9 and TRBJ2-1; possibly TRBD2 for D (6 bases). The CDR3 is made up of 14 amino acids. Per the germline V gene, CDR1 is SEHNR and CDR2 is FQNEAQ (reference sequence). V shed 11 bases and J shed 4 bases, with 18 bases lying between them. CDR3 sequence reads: CAAREASAYNEQFF. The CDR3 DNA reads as TGTGCCGCAAGGGAGGCTAGCGCGTACAATGAGCAGTTCTTC.

The CDR3 DNA reads as TGCAGTGCTAGAGATATTGTGTCGGGAAGTGGACTAGCGGGACCCCCTAGGGGCTACAATGAGCAGTTCTTC. This encodes CSARDIVSGSGLAGPPRGYNEQFF. V and J are TRBV20-1 and TRBJ2-1; TRBD2 matches 12 bases. The length of the CDR3 is 24 residues. Per the germline V gene, CDR1 is DFQATT and CDR2 is SNEGSKA (reference sequence). V was pared by 0 bases and J by 3 bases, with 27 bases of the junction left unmatched.

The CDR3 loop is CASSSGETGELFF. DNA for the CDR3: TGTGCCAGCAGTTCCGGAGAAACCGGGGAGCTGTTTTTT. The J gene is TRBJ2-2, the V gene TRBV27; D gene ambiguous. V was pared by 4 bases and J by 5 bases, with 8 bases between. Germline lookup yields CDR1 MNHEY and CDR2 SMNVEV (reference sequence). This CDR3 region has 13 residues.

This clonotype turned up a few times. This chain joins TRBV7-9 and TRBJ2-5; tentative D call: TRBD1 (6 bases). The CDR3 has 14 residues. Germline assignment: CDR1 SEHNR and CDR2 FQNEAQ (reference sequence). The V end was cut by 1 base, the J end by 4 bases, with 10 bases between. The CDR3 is CASSLEDRRETQYF. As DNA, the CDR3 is TGTGCCAGCAGCTTAGAAGACAGGCGAGAGACCCAGTACTTC.